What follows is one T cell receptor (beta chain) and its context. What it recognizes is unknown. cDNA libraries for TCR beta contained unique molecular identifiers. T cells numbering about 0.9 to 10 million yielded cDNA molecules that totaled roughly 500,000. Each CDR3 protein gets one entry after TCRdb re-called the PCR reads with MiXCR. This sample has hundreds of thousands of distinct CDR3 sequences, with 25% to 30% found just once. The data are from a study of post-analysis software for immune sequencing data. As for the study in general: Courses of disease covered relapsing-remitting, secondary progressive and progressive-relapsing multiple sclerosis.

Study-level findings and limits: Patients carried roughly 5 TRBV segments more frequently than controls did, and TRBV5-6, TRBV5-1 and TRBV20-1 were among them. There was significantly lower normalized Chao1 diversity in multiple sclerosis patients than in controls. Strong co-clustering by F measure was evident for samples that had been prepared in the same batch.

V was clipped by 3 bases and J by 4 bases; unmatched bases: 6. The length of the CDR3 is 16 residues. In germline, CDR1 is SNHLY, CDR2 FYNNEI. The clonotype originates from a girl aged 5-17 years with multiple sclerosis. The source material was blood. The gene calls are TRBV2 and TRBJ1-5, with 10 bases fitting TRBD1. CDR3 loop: CASSDAGTGDNQPQHF. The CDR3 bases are TGTGCCAGCAGTGACGCCGGGACAGGGGATAATCAGCCCCAGCATTTT.